This paragraph reports one T cell receptor beta chain. The antigen is undetermined. In the library, individual cDNA molecules carried attached unique molecular identifiers. From the 5' RACE reads, TCRdb called clonotypes with MiXCR, one entry per CDR3 protein. Among about 72,000 distinct CDR3 sequences listed, 10% were seen once. This sample was taken from a study of early T cells in non-severe SARS-CoV-2 infection. At the level of the study: Unsorted whole blood bulk RNA was sequenced, with unpaired chains. Study findings and constraints: VDJdb-based annotation leaned toward anti-spike CD8 responses and missed private and CD4 specificities.

Trimming pared 7 bases from V and 3 bases from J, leaving 16 bases between. The CDR3 sequence is 14 residues long. Germline CDR1 is ENHRY and CDR2 is SYGVKD. V and J are TRBV10-3 and TRBJ2-7, with D uncertain. The sequence was obtained from an adult who was a healthcare worker with PCR-confirmed SARS-CoV-2 infection or an uninfected control (not recorded which). The input for sequencing was whole blood, taken at baseline. In DNA form, the CDR3 reads TGTGCCATCACCGAACGATCTCCCGACTACGAGCAGTACTTC. Translating gives CAITERSPDYEQYF.